A selection of T cell receptor beta chains follows, all from one sample in a study of cytomegalovirus exposure and HLA in healthy donors. The method was immunoSEQ multiplex PCR; TCRdb's version includes in-frame clones alone and lacks a portion of them. Here the sample spans 260,000 or so clones, approximately 87% being singletons. The specimen sequenced was PBMCs. The source is a woman aged 18 to 35 in good health and CMV-seronegative. Both conserved end residues are part of each CDR3. A D gene is named only where the DNA matches it firmly. Rows give clone size only sometimes, using once, few, many, or a class for an expanded clone.

v_gene	abundance	d_gene	j_gene	CDR3aa	CDR3nt
TRBV28	NA	TRBD1	TRBJ2-7	CASSPQGDSWYEQYF	TGTGCCAGCAGCCCACAGGGGGATAGTTGGTACGAGCAGTACTTC
TRBV7-9	NA	NA	TRBJ1-2	CASSPLRRDHGYTF	TGTGCCAGCAGCCCACTCCGGCGGGATCATGGCTACACCTTC
TRBV9	NA	NA	TRBJ1-1	CASSVAPGYMNTEAFF	TGTGCCAGCAGCGTAGCACCGGGATACATGAACACTGAAGCTTTCTTT
TRBV28	NA	NA	TRBJ2-7	CASLGTGSSYEQYF	TGTGCCAGCCTTGGCACAGGAAGCTCCTACGAGCAGTACTTC
TRBV5-4	NA	NA	TRBJ1-1	CASSLGPDRLSNTEAFF	TGTGCCAGCAGCTTGGGACCCGACAGGTTATCGAACACTGAAGCTTTCTTT
TRBV6-1	NA	NA	TRBJ1-5	CASRGAPGHQPQHF	TGTGCCAGCCGGGGGGCGCCTGGGCATCAGCCCCAGCATTTT
TRBV28	NA	NA	TRBJ1-1	CASKRGVINTEAFF	TGTGCCAGCAAACGGGGGGTTATTAACACTGAAGCTTTCTTT
TRBV5-4	NA	NA	TRBJ2-7	CASSQGAIYEQYF	TGTGCCAGCAGCCAAGGGGCGATTTACGAGCAGTACTTC
TRBV9	few	NA	TRBJ1-2	CASSVLQGGYTF	TGTGCCAGCAGCGTATTGCAGGGTGGCTACACCTTC
TRBV2	once	NA	TRBJ2-7	CASSEGRRRTYEQYF	TGTGCCAGCAGTGAAGGGCGGCGGCGTACCTACGAGCAGTACTTC
TRBV27	NA	TRBD1	TRBJ1-5	CASSLTGGSNQPQHF	TGTGCCAGCAGTTTAACAGGGGGCAGCAATCAGCCCCAGCATTTT
TRBV29-1	NA	TRBD1	TRBJ2-4	CSVSSGQKNIQYF	TGCAGCGTTAGTTCGGGACAGAAAAACATTCAGTACTTC
TRBV5-1	NA	NA	TRBJ1-4	CASSLWGRVATNEKLFF	TGCGCCAGCAGCTTATGGGGCAGGGTTGCAACTAATGAAAAACTGTTTTTT
TRBV9	NA	TRBD1	TRBJ1-2	CASSVGDRGPDGYGYTF	TGTGCCAGCAGCGTAGGGGACAGGGGGCCCGACGGGTATGGCTACACCTTC
TRBV9	NA	TRBD2	TRBJ2-7	CASSVGSGLAEYEQYF	TGTGCCAGCAGCGTAGGTTCTGGACTAGCGGAATACGAGCAGTACTTC
TRBV2	NA	NA	TRBJ1-5	CASSGHHNRESNQPQHF	TGTGCCAGCAGTGGACACCATAACAGGGAGAGCAATCAGCCCCAGCATTTT
TRBV19	NA	TRBD1	TRBJ2-7	CASSITGTANEQYF	TGTGCCAGTAGTATAACCGGGACAGCAAACGAGCAGTACTTC
TRBV27	NA	TRBD1	TRBJ1-2	CASSFTGGVGYTF	TGTGCCAGCAGTTTCACAGGGGGGGTCGGCTACACCTTC
TRBV9	NA	TRBD2	TRBJ2-3	CASSEGLAGGATGTQYF	TGTGCCAGCAGCGAGGGACTAGCGGGAGGCGCCACGGGTACGCAGTATTTT
TRBV9	NA	NA	TRBJ2-1	CASSVATGERYSYNEQFF	TGTGCCAGCAGCGTAGCTACGGGGGAACGATACTCCTACAATGAGCAGTTCTTC
TRBV15	NA	NA	TRBJ1-5	CATSRDRGEGQPQHF	TGTGCCACCAGCAGAGATCGAGGCGAAGGTCAGCCCCAGCATTTT
TRBV11-2	NA	TRBD2	TRBJ2-7	CASGGRAGEQYF	TGTGCCAGCGGCGGGAGGGCCGGGGAGCAGTACTTC
TRBV19	NA	TRBD1	TRBJ2-7	CASSPGQGTEEQYF	TGTGCCAGTAGTCCGGGACAGGGGACGGAAGAGCAGTACTTC
TRBV6-5	NA	TRBD1	TRBJ1-2	CASRLTGTATGYTF	TGTGCCAGCAGACTGACCGGGACAGCGACGGGCTACACCTTC
TRBV11-2	NA	TRBD1	TRBJ1-2	CASSLGTGYGYTF	TGTGCCAGCAGCCTCGGGACAGGCTATGGCTACACCTTC
TRBV5-1	NA	TRBD1	TRBJ1-5	CASSPGTGAQPQHF	TGCGCCAGCAGCCCAGGGACAGGAGCTCAGCCCCAGCATTTT
TRBV6-6	NA	NA	TRBJ2-6	CATELSSGANVLTF	TGTGCCACCGAACTGTCGTCTGGGGCCAACGTCCTGACTTTC
TRBV2	NA	TRBD1	TRBJ1-2	CASSELGTGGWFFGYTF	TGTGCCAGCAGTGAATTGGGGACAGGGGGCTGGTTTTTCGGCTACACCTTC
TRBV15	NA	NA	TRBJ1-2	CATSRGRQGYGYTF	TGTGCCACCAGCAGAGGGCGGCAGGGGTATGGCTACACCTTC
TRBV28	NA	TRBD1	TRBJ1-3	CASSLGTGTGNTIYF	TGTGCCAGCAGTTTGGGGACAGGGACTGGAAACACCATATATTTT
TRBV28	NA	NA	TRBJ1-1	CASSLQVYTEAFF	TGTGCCAGCAGTCTCCAGGTTTACACTGAAGCTTTCTTT
TRBV5-1	NA	TRBD2	TRBJ2-5	CASSPGLAQETQYF	TGCGCCAGCAGCCCCGGACTAGCGCAAGAGACCCAGTACTTC
TRBV27	NA	TRBD1	TRBJ1-2	CASSDRVGGYTF	TGTGCCAGCAGTGACAGGGTGGGCGGCTACACCTTC
TRBV6-1	NA	NA	TRBJ1-1	CASSDGGSGGALGTEAFF	TGTGCCAGCAGTGACGGGGGTTCGGGGGGGGCGCTGGGAACTGAAGCTTTCTTT
TRBV2	NA	NA	TRBJ2-1	CASKEGYNEQFF	TGTGCCAGCAAGGAGGGATACAATGAGCAGTTCTTC
TRBV11-2	NA	TRBD1	TRBJ2-7	CASSPDRSNSYEQYF	TGTGCCAGCAGCCCGGACAGGTCGAACTCCTACGAGCAGTACTTC
TRBV25-1	NA	TRBD2	TRBJ2-1	CASSGSGTYNEQFF	TGTGCCAGCAGTGGGAGCGGGACCTACAATGAGCAGTTCTTC
TRBV4-1	once	NA	TRBJ1-2	CASSLPGGANYGYTF	TGCGCCAGCAGCCTCCCTGGGGGCGCTAACTATGGCTACACCTTC
TRBV10-3	NA	TRBD2	TRBJ2-2	CAIRQSGTANTGELFF	TGTGCCATCAGACAGAGCGGGACCGCGAACACCGGGGAGCTGTTTTTT
TRBV5-6	NA	NA	TRBJ1-3	CAAGDSGNTIYF	TGTGCCGCAGGGGACTCTGGAAACACCATATATTTT
TRBV5-1	NA	TRBD2	TRBJ2-5	CASSLGAGGPETQYF	TGCGCCAGCAGCCTGGGGGCGGGAGGGCCTGAGACCCAGTACTTC
TRBV7-9	NA	NA	TRBJ2-7	CASSGEIATYEQYF	TGTGCCAGCAGCGGCGAGATAGCCACCTACGAGCAGTACTTC
TRBV6-4	NA	TRBD1	TRBJ1-2	CASSDLTGGYTF	TGTGCCAGCAGTGACCTGACAGGGGGCTACACCTTC
TRBV6-5	NA	NA	TRBJ2-3	CASSSPIGAATDTQYF	TGTGCCAGCAGTTCCCCGATTGGGGCGGCCACAGATACGCAGTATTTT
TRBV30	NA	TRBD2	TRBJ2-3	CAWRAWGGDTQYF	TGTGCCTGGAGGGCATGGGGGGGAGATACGCAGTATTTT
TRBV6-4	NA	NA	TRBJ1-1	CASSDSIGAGEAFF	TGTGCCAGCAGTGACTCGATAGGGGCAGGGGAAGCTTTCTTT
TRBV14	once	NA	TRBJ1-2	CASSQGLIGGYTF	TGTGCCAGCAGCCAAGGACTGATCGGGGGCTACACCTTC